The sample holds many counts of the clone carrying this T cell receptor (beta chain). The CDR3 consists of 15 residues. The germline CDR1 and CDR2 sequences are MNHEY and SVGAGI. Trimming took 0 bases from V and 10 from J, leaving 16 bases between them. The starting material, unfractionated whole blood, was used for total RNA extraction. These data are taken from a study of human T cells and chemical hapten exposure. Looking at the study overall: TCR yield per sample varied, mainly due to pooled library volumes.

The authors' processing: TCRs per sample had a median of roughly 96,000 and ranged from about 23,224 to 750,000. TCRdb processed the 5' RACE reads anew with MiXCR; each CDR3 protein has one entry. The V and J calls shown here were made by TCRdb, not taken from the authors' results. The sample holds about 81,000 distinct CDR3 sequences, about 8% seen once. This sequence was found in a male donor in good health. This chain joins TRBV6-5 and TRBJ2-1; a possible D gene is TRBD1 (6 bases). Here the CDR3 reads CASSYSGALLREQFF. The DNA for the CDR3 is TGTGCCAGCAGTTACTCGGGGGCCCTACTTCGCGAGCAGTTCTTC.